A selection of T cell receptor beta chains follows, all from one sample in a study of vaccination effects on CD4 cells after COVID-19. These receptors are not linked to any known antigen. Profiling relied on immunoSEQ multiplex PCR, and the TCRdb table lists in-frame clones only, not all of them. The sample lists 20,000 to 25,000 clones; around 70% were seen once. The specimen comprised CD4+ T cells from PBMCs cultured without peptide, sampled before COVID-19 vaccination. The source of these receptors is a human donor who received a COVID-19 vaccine. CDR3s include the opening cysteine and the closing phenylalanine or tryptophan. A D gene is named only where the DNA matches it firmly. Clone size is given for some rows only: seen once, a few or many times, or a class if the clone is expanded.

size	D	V	J	CDR3	DNA
.	.	TRBV21-1	TRBJ1-2	CASSCNYGYTF	TGTGCCAGCTCCTGTAACTATGGCTACACCTTC
.	TRBD2	TRBV2	TRBJ2-5	CASSGPSGRGGETQYF	TGTGCCAGCAGTGGGCCTAGCGGGAGGGGAGGGGAGACCCAGTACTTC
.	TRBD1	TRBV5-5	TRBJ1-1	CASSLDRGTEAFF	TGTGCCAGCAGCTTGGACAGGGGCACTGAAGCTTTCTTT
.	.	TRBV6-5	TRBJ1-5	CASSYSSNQPQHF	TGTGCCAGCAGTTACTCTAGCAATCAGCCCCAGCATTTT
.	.	TRBV6-2/TRBV6-3	TRBJ1-6	CASSYGTGNSPLHF	TGTGCCAGCAGTTATGGGACGGGGAATTCACCCCTCCACTTT
.	.	TRBV7-9	TRBJ2-3	CASTSGAGQADTQYF	TGTGCCAGCACCTCCGGCGCGGGTCAAGCAGATACGCAGTATTTT
.	.	TRBV11-1	TRBJ2-7	CASTSGSAEQYF	TGTGCCAGCACCAGTGGGAGTGCCGAGCAGTACTTC
few	TRBD1	TRBV11-2	TRBJ1-4	CASSFGTGGEKLFF	TGTGCCAGCAGCTTCGGGACAGGGGGTGAAAAACTGTTTTTT
.	.	TRBV28	TRBJ1-5	CASSLPVLSAQHF	TGTGCCAGCAGTTTACCAGTTTTATCGGCCCAGCATTTT
few	.	TRBV11-2	TRBJ2-3	CASSLIPGRSTDTQYF	TGTGCCAGCAGCTTAATCCCTGGGCGTAGCACAGATACGCAGTATTTT
.	.	TRBV29-1	TRBJ1-6	CSVELLGPDSPLHF	TGCAGCGTTGAGCTCTTGGGCCCCGATTCACCCCTCCACTTT
.	.	TRBV7-9	TRBJ2-5	CASSLGGRRETQYF	TGTGCCAGCAGCTTAGGGGGCCGCCGAGAGACCCAGTACTTC
few	TRBD1	TRBV6-2/TRBV6-3	TRBJ1-5	CASSLRDRGRRQPQHF	TGTGCCAGCAGCCTCCGGGACAGGGGGCGCAGGCAGCCCCAGCATTTT
.	TRBD2	TRBV19	TRBJ2-1	CATSLAGAYNEQFF	TGTGCCACCAGTCTAGCGGGAGCCTACAATGAGCAGTTCTTC
few	.	TRBV2	TRBJ1-1	CASSTSSIEAFF	.
.	.	TRBV19	TRBJ1-4	CASSGGDRAAEKLFF	TGTGCCAGTAGTGGGGGGGACCGGGCGGCTGAAAAACTGTTTTTT
.	TRBD2	TRBV11-2	TRBJ2-5	CASSQGLGETQYF	TGTGCCAGCAGTCAGGGACTAGGAGAGACCCAGTACTTC
once	.	TRBV18	TRBJ1-1	CASSPPGLRNTEAFF	TGTGCCAGCTCACCACCTGGGCTAAGGAACACTGAAGCTTTCTTT